The present T cell receptor beta chain was sequenced within a study of T cell responses to AZD1222 COVID-19 vaccine. General observations from the study: Baseline seropositivity occurred in only a handful of AZD1222 recipients.

Only in-frame clones appear in the TCRdb table, and some are missing; sequencing was by immunoSEQ multiplex PCR. Here the sample spans about 120,000 clones, more than 70% being singletons. As regards this clone: Its antigen is not identified.

This clonotype originated in an adult in good health. The source was peripheral blood, collected on day 0 of AZD1222 vaccination.

The CDR3 here is CASSLWDRGRWNEKLFF. In DNA, the CDR3 is TGTGCCAGCAGCTTATGGGACAGGGGGCGCTGGAATGAAAAACTGTTTTTT. The genes are TRBV7-2 and TRBJ1-4, with 12 bases identical to TRBD1. The J segment lost 5 bases and the V segment lost 2 bases, leaving 6 bases of the junction unmatched. Germline CDR1 and CDR2: SGHTA and FQGNSA. The CDR3 runs to 17 residues.